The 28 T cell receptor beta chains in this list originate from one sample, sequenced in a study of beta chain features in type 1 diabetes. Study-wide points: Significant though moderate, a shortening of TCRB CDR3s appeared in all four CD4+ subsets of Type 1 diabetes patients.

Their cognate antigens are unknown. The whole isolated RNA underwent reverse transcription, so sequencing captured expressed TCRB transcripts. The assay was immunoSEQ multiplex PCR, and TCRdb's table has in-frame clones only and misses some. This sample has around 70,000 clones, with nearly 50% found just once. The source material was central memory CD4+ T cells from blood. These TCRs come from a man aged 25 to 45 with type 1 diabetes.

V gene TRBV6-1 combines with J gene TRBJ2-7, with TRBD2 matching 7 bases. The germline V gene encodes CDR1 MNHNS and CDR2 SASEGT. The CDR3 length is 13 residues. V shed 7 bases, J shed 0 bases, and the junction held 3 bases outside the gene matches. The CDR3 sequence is CASTGTNSYEQYF. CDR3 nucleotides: TGTGCCAGCACCGGGACTAACTCCTACGAGCAGTACTTC.

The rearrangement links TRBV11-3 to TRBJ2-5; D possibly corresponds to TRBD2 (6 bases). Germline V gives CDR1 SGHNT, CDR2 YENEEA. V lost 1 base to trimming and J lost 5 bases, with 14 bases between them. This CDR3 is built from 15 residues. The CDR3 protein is CASSLGGAVLETQYF. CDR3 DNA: TGTGCCAGCAGCTTAGGCGGGGCCGTCCTGGAGACCCAGTACTTC.

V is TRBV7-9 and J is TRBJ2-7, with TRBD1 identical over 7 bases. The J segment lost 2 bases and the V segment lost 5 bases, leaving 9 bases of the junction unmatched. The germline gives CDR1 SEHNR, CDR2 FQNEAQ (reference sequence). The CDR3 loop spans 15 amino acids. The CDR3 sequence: CASSPQTGKAYEQYF. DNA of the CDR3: TGTGCCAGCAGCCCCCAGACAGGGAAGGCCTACGAGCAGTACTTC.

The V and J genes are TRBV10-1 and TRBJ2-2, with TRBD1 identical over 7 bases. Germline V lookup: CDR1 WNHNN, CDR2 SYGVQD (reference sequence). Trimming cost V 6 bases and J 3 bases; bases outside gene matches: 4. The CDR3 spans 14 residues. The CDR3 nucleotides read TGCGCCAGCAGAGGGGACAGAGACACCGGGGAGCTGTTTTTT. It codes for CASRGDRDTGELFF.

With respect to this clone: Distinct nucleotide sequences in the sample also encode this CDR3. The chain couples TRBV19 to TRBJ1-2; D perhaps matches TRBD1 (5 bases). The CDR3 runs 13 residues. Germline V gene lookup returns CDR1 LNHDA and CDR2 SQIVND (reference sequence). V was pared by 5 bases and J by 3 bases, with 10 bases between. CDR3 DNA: TGTGCCAGTAGTCCGCAGGGCGACTATGGCTACACCTTC. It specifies CASSPQGDYGYTF. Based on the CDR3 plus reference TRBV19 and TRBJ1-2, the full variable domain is DGGITQSPKYLFRKEGQNVTLSCEQNLNHDAMYWYRQDPGQGLRLIYYSQIVNDFQKGDIAEGYSVSREKKESFPLTVTSAQKNPTAFYLCASSPQGDYGYTFGSGTRLTVV.

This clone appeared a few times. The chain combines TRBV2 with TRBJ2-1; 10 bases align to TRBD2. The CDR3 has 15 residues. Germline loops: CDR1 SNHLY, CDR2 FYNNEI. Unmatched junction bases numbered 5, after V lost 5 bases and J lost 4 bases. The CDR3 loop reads CASSKERGGYNEQFF. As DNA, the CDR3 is TGTGCCAGCAGTAAGGAGCGGGGGGGATACAATGAGCAGTTCTTC.

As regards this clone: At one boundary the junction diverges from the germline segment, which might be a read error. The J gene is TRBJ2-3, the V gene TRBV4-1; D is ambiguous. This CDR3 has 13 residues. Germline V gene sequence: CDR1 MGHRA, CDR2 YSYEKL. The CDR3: CASTGSAPDTQYF. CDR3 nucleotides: TGTGCCAGCACCGGGTCCGCCCCAGATACGCAGTATTTT.

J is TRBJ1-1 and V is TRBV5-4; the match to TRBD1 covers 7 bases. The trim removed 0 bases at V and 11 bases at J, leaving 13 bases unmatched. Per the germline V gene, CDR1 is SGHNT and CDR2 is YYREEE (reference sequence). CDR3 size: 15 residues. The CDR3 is CASSLGPRGPGWAFF. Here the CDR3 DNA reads TGTGCCAGCAGCTTGGGCCCTAGGGGGCCGGGGTGGGCTTTCTTT. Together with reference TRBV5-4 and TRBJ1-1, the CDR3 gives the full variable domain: ETGVTQSPTHLIKTRGQQVTLRCSSQSGHNTVSWYQQALGQGPQFIFQYYREEENGRGNFPPRFSGLQFPNYSSELNVNALELDDSALYLCASSLGPRGPGWAFFGQGTRLTVV.

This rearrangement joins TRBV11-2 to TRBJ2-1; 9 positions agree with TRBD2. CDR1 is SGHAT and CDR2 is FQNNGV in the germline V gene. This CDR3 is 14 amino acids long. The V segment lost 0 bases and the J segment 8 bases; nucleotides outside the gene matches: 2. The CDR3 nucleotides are TGTGCCAGCAGCTTAGATGGCGGGGGGGATGAGCAGTTCTTC. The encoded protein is CASSLDGGGDEQFF.

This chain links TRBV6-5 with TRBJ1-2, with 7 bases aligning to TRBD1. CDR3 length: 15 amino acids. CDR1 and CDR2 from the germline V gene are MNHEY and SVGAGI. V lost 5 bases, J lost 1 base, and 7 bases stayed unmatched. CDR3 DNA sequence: TGTGCCAGCAGTCAGACAGGGCTCAATAACTATGGCTACACCTTC. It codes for CASSQTGLNNYGYTF.

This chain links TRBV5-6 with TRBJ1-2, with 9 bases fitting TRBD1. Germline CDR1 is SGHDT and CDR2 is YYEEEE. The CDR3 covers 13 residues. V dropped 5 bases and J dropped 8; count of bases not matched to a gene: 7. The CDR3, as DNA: TGTGCCAGCAGAGCCGGGACAGGGCTAGGCTACACCTTC. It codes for CASRAGTGLGYTF. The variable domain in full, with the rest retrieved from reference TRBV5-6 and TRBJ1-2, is DAGVTQSPTHLIKTRGQQVTLRCSPKSGHDTVSWYQQALGQGPQFIFQYYEEEERQRGNFPDRFSGHQFPNYSSELNVNALLLGDSALYLCASRAGTGLGYTFGSGTRLTVV.

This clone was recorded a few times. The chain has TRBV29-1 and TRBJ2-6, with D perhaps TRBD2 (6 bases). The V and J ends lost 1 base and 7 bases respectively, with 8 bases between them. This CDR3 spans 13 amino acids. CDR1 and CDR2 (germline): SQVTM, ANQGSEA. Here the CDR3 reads CSVEVEGANVLTF. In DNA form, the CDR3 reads TGCAGCGTTGAAGTGGAGGGCGCCAACGTCCTGACTTTC.

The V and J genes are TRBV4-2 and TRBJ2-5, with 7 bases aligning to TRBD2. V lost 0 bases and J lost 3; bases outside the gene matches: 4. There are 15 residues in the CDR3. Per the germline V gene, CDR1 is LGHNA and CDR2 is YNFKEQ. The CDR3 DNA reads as TGTGCCAGCAGCCAAGAGGGGACTACCAAAGAGACCCAGTACTTC. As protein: CASSQEGTTKETQYF.

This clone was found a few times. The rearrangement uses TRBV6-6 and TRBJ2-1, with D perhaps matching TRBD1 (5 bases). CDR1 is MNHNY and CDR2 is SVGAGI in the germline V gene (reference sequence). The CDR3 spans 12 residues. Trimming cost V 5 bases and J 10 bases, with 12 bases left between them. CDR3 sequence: CASSVQQAEQFF. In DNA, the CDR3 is TGTGCCAGCAGTGTTCAACAGGCAGAGCAGTTCTTC.

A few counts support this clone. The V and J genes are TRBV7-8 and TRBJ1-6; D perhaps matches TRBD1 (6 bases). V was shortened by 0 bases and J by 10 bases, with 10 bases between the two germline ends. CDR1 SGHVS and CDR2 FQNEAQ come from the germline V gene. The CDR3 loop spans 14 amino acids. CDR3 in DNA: TGTGCCAGCAGCTTAGCTATGGGACACTCACCCCTCCACTTT. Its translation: CASSLAMGHSPLHF.

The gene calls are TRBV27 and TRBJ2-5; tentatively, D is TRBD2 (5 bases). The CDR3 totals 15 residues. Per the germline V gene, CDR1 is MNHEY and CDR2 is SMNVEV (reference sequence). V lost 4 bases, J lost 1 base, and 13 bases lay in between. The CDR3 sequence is CASSSTGLRQETQYF. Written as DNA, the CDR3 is TGTGCCAGCAGTTCCACCGGACTGCGCCAAGAGACCCAGTACTTC.

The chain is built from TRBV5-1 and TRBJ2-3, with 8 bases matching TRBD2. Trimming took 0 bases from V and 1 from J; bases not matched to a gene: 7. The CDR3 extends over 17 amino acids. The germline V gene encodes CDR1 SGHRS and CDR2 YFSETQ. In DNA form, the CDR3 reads TGCGCCAGCAGCTTGGCTGGCGGTAGCGGGGGCACAGATACGCAGTATTTT. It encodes CASSLAGGSGGTDTQYF.

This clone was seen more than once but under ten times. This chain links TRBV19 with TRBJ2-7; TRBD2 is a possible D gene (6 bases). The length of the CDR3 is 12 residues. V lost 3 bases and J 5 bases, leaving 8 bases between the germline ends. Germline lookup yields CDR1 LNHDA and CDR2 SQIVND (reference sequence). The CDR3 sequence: CASSMRENEQYF. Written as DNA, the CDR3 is TGTGCCAGTAGTATGCGGGAAAACGAGCAGTACTTC. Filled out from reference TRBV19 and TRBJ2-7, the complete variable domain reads DGGITQSPKYLFRKEGQNVTLSCEQNLNHDAMYWYRQDPGQGLRLIYYSQIVNDFQKGDIAEGYSVSREKKESFPLTVTSAQKNPTAFYLCASSMRENEQYFGPGTRLTVT.

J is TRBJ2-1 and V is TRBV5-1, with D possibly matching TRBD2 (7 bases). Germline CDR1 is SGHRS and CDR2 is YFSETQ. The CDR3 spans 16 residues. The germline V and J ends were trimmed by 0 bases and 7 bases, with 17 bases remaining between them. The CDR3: CASSLGGAGAANEQFF. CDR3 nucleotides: TGCGCCAGCAGCTTGGGGGGGGCGGGAGCAGCAAATGAGCAGTTCTTC.

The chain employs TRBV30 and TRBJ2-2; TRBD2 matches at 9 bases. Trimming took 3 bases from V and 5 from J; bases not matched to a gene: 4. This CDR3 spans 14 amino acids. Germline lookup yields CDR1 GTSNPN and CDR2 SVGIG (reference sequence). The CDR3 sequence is CAWRLAGATGELFF. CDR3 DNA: TGTGCCTGGAGGTTAGCGGGGGCGACCGGGGAGCTGTTTTTT. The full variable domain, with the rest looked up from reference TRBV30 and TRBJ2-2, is SQTIHQWPATLVQPVGSPLSLECTVEGTSNPNLYWYRQAAGRGLQLLFYSVGIGQISSEVPQNLSASRPQDRQFILSSKKLLLSDSGFYLCAWRLAGATGELFFGEGSRLTVL.

The CDR3 loop is CASRSGGRLGQYGYTF. The CDR3, as DNA: TGTGCCAGTAGGAGCGGGGGGCGCCTGGGACAGTATGGCTACACCTTC. The chain combines TRBV19 with TRBJ1-2, with 7 bases identical to TRBD1. The length of the CDR3 is 16 residues. Germline V lookup: CDR1 LNHDA, CDR2 SQIVND (reference sequence). V shed 6 bases, J shed 5 bases, and the junction held 15 bases outside the gene matches.

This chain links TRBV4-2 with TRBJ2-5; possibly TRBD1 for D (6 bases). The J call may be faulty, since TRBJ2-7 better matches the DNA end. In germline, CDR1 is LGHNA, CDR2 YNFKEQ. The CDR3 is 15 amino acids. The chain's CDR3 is CASSQGQAEFDEQYF. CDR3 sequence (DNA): TGTGCCAGCAGCCAAGGACAGGCGGAGTTCGACGAGCAGTACTTC.

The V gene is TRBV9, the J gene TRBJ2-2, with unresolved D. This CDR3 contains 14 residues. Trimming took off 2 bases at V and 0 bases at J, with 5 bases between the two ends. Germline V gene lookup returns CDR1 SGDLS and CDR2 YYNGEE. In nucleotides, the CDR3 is TGTGCCAGCAGCGTCTCCTCGAACACCGGGGAGCTGTTTTTT. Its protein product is CASSVSSNTGELFF.

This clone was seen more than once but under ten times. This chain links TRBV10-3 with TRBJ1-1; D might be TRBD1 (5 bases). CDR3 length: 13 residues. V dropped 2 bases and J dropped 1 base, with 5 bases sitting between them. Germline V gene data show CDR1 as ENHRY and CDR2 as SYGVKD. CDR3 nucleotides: TGTGCCATCAGTGAGCAGGGGAACACTGAAGCTTTCTTT. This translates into CAISEQGNTEAFF.

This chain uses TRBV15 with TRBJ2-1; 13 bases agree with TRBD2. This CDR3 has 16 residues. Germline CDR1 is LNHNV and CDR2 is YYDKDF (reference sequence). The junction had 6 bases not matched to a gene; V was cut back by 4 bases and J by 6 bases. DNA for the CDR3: TGTGCCACCAGCAAAGAGGGGACTAGCGGGATCAATGAGCAGTTCTTC. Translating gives CATSKEGTSGINEQFF.

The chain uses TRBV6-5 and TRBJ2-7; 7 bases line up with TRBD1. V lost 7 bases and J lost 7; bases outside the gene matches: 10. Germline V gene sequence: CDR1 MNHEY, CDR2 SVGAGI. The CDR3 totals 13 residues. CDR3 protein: CASKVQGVGEQYF. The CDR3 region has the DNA TGTGCCAGCAAGGTGCAGGGGGTGGGAGAGCAGTACTTC.

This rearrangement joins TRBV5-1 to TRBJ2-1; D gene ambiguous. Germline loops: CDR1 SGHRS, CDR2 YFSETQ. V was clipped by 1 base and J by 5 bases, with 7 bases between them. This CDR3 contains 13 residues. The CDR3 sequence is CASSLNADNEQFF. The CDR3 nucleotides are TGCGCCAGCAGCTTGAACGCGGACAATGAGCAGTTCTTC.

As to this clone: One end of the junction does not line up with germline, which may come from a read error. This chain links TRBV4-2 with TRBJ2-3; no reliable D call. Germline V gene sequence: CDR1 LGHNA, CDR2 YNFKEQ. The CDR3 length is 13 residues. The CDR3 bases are TGTGCCAGCAGCCAAGACGTGCCAGATACACAGTATTTT. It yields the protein CASSQDVPDTQYF.